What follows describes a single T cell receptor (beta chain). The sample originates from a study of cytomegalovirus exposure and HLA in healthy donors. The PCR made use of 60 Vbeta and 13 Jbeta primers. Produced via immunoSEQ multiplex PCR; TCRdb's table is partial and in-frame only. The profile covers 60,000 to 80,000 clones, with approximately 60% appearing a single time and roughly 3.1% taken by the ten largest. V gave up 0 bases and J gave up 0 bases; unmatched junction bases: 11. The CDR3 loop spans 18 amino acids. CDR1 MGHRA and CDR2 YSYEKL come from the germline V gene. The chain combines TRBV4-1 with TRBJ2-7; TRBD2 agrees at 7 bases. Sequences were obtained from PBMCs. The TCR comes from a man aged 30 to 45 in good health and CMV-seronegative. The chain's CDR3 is CASSQEEGLTISSYEQYF. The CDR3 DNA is TGCGCCAGCAGCCAAGAGGAGGGACTAACTATTAGCTCCTACGAGCAGTACTTC.